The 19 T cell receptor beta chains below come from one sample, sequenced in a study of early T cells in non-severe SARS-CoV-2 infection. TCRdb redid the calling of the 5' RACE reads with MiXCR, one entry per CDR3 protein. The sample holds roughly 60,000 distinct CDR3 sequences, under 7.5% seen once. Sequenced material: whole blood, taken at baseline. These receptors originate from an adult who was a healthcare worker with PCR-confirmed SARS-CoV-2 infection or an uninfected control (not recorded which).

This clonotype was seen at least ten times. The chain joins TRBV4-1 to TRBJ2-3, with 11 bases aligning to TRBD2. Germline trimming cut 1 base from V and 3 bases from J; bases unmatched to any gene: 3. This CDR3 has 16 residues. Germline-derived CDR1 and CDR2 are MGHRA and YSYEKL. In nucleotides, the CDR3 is TGCGCCAGCAGCCAAGGGACTAGCGGGCTAACAGATACGCAGTATTTT. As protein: CASSQGTSGLTDTQYF.

The CDR3 loop reads CASRIGTVYGYTF. CDR3 coding DNA: TGCGCCAGCCGTATCGGGACTGTCTATGGCTACACCTTC. The chain has TRBV10-2 and TRBJ1-2; TRBD1 might be the D (5 bases). The CDR3 spans 13 residues. V gave up 8 bases and J gave up 4 bases, with 14 bases separating them. Germline V CDR1 and CDR2: WSHSY, SAAADI.

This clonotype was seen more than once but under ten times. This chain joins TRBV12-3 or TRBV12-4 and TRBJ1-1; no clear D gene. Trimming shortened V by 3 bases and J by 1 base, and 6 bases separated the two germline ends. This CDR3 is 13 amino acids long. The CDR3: CASSFRENTEAFF. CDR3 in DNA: TGTGCCAGCAGTTTTAGGGAGAACACTGAAGCTTTCTTT.

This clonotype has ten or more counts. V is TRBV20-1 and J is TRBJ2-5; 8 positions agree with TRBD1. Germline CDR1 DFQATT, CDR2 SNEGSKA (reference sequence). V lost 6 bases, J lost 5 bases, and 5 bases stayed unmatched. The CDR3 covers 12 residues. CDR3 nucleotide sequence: TGCAGTGCGAGGGACAGGCTGGAGACCCAGTACTTC. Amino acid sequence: CSARDRLETQYF.

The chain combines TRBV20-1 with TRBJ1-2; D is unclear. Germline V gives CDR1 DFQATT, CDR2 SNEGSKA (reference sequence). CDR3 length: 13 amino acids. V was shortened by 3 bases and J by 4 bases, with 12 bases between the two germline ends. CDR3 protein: CSASVGSSYGYTF. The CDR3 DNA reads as TGCAGTGCTAGCGTGGGCTCGTCCTATGGCTACACCTTC.

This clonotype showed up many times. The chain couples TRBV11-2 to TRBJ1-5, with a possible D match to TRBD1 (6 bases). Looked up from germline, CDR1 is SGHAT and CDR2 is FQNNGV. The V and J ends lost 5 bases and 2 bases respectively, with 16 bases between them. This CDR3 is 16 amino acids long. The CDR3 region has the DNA TGTGCCAGCAGCCAGGGGCCGGGGACGGGCAATCAGCCCCAGCATTTT. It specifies CASSQGPGTGNQPQHF. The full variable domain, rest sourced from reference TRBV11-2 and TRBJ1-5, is EAGVAQSPRYKIIEKRQSVAFWCNPISGHATLYWYQQILGQGPKLLIQFQNNGVVDDSQLPKDRFSAERLKGVDSTLKIQPAKLEDSAVYLCASSQGPGTGNQPQHFGDGTRLSIL.

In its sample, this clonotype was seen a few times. DNA for the CDR3: TGTGCCAGCAGTTACTACCCTAGGAGTGAAGCTTTCTTT. This sequence encodes CASSYYPRSEAFF. This chain joins TRBV6-6 and TRBJ1-1, with no clear D. Germline loops: CDR1 MNHNY, CDR2 SVGAGI (reference sequence). V lost 1 base and J 7 bases, leaving 10 bases between the germline ends. This CDR3 has 13 residues.

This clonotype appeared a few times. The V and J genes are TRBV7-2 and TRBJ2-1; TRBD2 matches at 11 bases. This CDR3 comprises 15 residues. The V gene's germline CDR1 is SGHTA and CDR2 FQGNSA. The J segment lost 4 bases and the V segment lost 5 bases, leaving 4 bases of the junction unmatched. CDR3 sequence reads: CASSAWTSGYNEQFF. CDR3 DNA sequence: TGTGCCAGCAGCGCCTGGACTAGCGGGTACAATGAGCAGTTCTTC. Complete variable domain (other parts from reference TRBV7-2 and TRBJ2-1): GAGVSQSPSNKVTEKGKDVELRCDPISGHTALYWYRQSLGQGLEFLIYFQGNSAPDKSGLPSDRFSAERTGGSVSTLTIQRTQQEDSAVYLCASSAWTSGYNEQFFGPGTRLTVL.

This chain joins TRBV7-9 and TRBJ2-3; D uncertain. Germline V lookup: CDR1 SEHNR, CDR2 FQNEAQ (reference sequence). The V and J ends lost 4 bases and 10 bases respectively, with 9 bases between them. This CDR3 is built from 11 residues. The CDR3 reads CASSSEYPQYF. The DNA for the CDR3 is TGTGCCAGCAGCTCGGAATACCCGCAGTATTTT.

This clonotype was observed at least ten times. As DNA, the CDR3 is TGTGCCAGCAGCTTAGAGCGGGGGGTTTACGAGCAGTACTTC. This translates into CASSLERGVYEQYF. V usage is TRBV7-8 and J usage is TRBJ2-7, with TRBD2 matching 9 bases. Germline V gene sequence: CDR1 SGHVS, CDR2 FQNEAQ. V dropped 1 base and J dropped 4; count of bases not matched to a gene: 2. This CDR3 region has 14 residues. Looking up the rest from reference TRBV7-8 and TRBJ2-7 gives the full variable domain: GAGVSQSPRYKVAKRGQDVALRCDPISGHVSLFWYQQALGQGPEFLTYFQNEAQLDKSGLPSDRFFAERPEGSVSTLKIQRTQQEDSAVYLCASSLERGVYEQYFGPGTRLTVT.

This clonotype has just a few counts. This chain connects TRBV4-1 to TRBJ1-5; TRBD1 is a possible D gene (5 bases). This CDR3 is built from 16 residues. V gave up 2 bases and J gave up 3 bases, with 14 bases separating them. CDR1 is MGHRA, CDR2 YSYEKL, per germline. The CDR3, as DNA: TGCGCCAGCAGCCAATTGGAGGGGTTTGCCAATCAGCCCCAGCATTTT. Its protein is CASSQLEGFANQPQHF.

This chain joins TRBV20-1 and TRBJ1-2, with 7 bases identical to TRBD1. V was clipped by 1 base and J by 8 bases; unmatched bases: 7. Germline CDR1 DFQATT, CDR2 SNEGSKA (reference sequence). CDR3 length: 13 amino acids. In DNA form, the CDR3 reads TGCAGTGCTAGAGGCGATACAGGGGACGGCTACACCTTC. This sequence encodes CSARGDTGDGYTF.

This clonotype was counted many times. CDR3 nucleotide sequence: TGCGCCAGCAGCCGTGAGGGGACCTCTAGCACAGATACGCAGTATTTT. As protein: CASSREGTSSTDTQYF. The J gene is TRBJ2-3, the V gene TRBV4-3; tentatively, D is TRBD1 or TRBD2 (5 bases each). Germline CDR1 is LGHNA and CDR2 is YSLEER. The CDR3 is made up of 16 amino acids. Trimming left V 4 bases short and J 0 bases short, with 14 bases between.

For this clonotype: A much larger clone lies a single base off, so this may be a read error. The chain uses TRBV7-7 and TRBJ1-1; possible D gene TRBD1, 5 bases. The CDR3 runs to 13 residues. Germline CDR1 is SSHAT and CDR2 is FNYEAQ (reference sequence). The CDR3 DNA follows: TGTACCAGCAGCTTAGGGGTGAACACTGAAGCTTTCTTT. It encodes CTSSLGVNTEAFF.

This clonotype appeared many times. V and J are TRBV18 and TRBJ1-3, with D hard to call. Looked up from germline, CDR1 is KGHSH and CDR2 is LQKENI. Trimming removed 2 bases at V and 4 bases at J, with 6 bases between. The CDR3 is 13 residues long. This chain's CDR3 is CASSPTRGNTIYF. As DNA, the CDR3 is TGTGCCAGCTCACCAACGCGAGGAAACACCATATATTTT. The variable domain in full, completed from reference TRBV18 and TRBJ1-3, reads NAGVMQNPRHLVRRRGQEARLRCSPMKGHSHVYWYRQLPEEGLKFMVYLQKENIIDESGMPKERFSAEFPKEGPSILRIQQVVRGDSAAYFCASSPTRGNTIYFGEGSWLTVV.

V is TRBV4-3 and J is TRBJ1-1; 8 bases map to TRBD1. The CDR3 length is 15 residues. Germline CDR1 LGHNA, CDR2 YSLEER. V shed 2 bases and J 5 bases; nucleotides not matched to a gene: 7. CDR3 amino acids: CASSQFGQGGTEAFF. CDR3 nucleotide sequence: TGCGCCAGCAGCCAATTTGGACAGGGAGGAACTGAAGCTTTCTTT.

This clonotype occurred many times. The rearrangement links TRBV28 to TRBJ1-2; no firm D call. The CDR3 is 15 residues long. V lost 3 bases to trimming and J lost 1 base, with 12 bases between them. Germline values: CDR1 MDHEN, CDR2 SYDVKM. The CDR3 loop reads CASSFVQSYNYGYTF. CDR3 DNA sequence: TGTGCCAGCAGTTTCGTGCAATCCTATAACTATGGCTACACCTTC.

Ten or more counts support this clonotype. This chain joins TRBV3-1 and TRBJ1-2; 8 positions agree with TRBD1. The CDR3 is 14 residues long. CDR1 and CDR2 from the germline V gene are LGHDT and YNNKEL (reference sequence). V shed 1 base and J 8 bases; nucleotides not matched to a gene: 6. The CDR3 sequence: CASSQAGGEGGYTF. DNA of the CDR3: TGTGCCAGCAGCCAAGCAGGGGGCGAAGGGGGCTACACCTTC. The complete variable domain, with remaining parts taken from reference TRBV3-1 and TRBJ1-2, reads DTAVSQTPKYLVTQMGNDKSIKCEQNLGHDTMYWYKQDSKKFLKIMFSYNNKELIINETVPNRFSPKSPDKAHLNLHINSLELGDSAVYFCASSQAGGEGGYTFGSGTRLTVV.

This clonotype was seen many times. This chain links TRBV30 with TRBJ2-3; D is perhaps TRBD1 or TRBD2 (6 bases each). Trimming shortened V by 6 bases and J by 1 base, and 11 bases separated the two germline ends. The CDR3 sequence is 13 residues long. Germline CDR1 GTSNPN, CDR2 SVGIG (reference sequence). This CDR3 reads CACRGPGTDTQYF. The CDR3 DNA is TGTGCCTGCCGGGGGCCCGGCACAGATACGCAGTATTTT.